The 3 T cell receptor beta chains reported below all come from one sample, sequenced in a study of cytomegalovirus exposure and HLA in healthy donors. The table came from immunoSEQ multiplex PCR; TCRdb's copy has only in-frame clones and leaves some out. The sample includes around 130,000 clones, 88% of them seen just once. The specimen sequenced was PBMCs. These receptor sequences come from a man younger than 45 in good health and CMV-seronegative.

V and J are TRBV5-1 and TRBJ1-1; no clear D gene. The germline CDR1 and CDR2 sequences are SGHRS and YFSETQ. The CDR3 consists of 14 residues. Deletions cut 4 bases from V and 10 bases from J, with 20 bases between. The chain's CDR3 is CASSPEKVVDSAFF. Here the CDR3 DNA reads TGCGCCAGCAGCCCTGAAAAGGTCGTGGACTCAGCTTTCTTT. Full variable domain (rest looked up from reference TRBV5-1 and TRBJ1-1): KAGVTQTPRYLIKTRGQQVTLSCSPISGHRSVSWYQQTPGQGLQFLFEYFSETQRNKGNFPGRFSGRQFSNSRSEMNVSTLELGDSALYLCASSPEKVVDSAFFGQGTRLTVV.

The gene calls are TRBV27 and TRBJ1-1, with 7 bases fitting TRBD1. Germline assignment: CDR1 MNHEY and CDR2 SMNVEV (reference sequence). The CDR3 has 15 amino acids. Trimming took 5 bases from V and 10 from J; bases not matched to a gene: 16. Here the CDR3 DNA reads TGTGCCAGCAGTGCCTGGACAGGTGACGCCTACGGAGCTTTCTTT. Translated: CASSAWTGDAYGAFF.

This chain joins TRBV10-3 and TRBJ1-3, with D uncertain. CDR3 length: 11 residues. CDR1 ENHRY and CDR2 SYGVKD come from the germline V gene. Trimming shortened V by 4 bases and J by 8 bases, and 6 bases separated the two germline ends. Here the CDR3 reads CAISGRDTIYF. DNA for the CDR3: TGTGCCATCAGTGGCCGGGACACCATATATTTT.